This TCR beta chain was recovered during a study of blood T cell repertoires in COVID-19. About the study: Specimens from acute and convalescent COVID-19 originated in the United States, Italy and Spain. The analysed material was cDNA or gDNA that came from T cells, B-cell-depleted T cells, or PBMCs.

Per the original data handling: Estimates of nucleated cell counts were drawn from the amplification of reference gene primers. Libraries were prepared by immunoSEQ multiplex PCR; TCRdb keeps only in-frame clonotypes and omits some of them. From that table come the V and J calls and clone size; the DNA was used to work out D and trimming. The sample carries some 90,000 clones, around nine tenths recorded once. Germline-derived CDR1 and CDR2 are LGHDT and YNNKEL (reference sequence). The J segment lost 2 bases and the V segment lost 4 bases, leaving 5 bases of the junction unmatched. CDR3 length: 15 amino acids.

The J gene is TRBJ2-7, the V gene TRBV3-1 (or the pseudogene TRBV3-2); 10 bases are a match to TRBD2. The origin of this receptor is a woman aged 80 or over with acute or convalescent COVID-19. The sequenced sample consisted of peripheral blood. The CDR3 nucleotides read TGTGCCAGCAGCCTCAGAAGCGGGGGGGCCTACGAGCAGTACTTC. It translates to CASSLRSGGAYEQYF.